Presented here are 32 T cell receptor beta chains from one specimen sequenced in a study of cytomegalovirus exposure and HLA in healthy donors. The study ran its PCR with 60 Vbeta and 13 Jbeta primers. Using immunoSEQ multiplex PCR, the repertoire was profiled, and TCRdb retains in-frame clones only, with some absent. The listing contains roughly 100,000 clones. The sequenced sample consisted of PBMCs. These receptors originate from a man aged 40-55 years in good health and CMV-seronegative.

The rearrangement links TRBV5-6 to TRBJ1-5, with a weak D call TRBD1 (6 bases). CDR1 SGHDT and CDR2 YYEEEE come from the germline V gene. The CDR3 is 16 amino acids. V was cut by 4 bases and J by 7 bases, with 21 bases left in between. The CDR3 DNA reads TGTGCCAGCAGCCTAAGGGGGGGCCCAAAAGCCCAGCCCCAGCATTTT. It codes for CASSLRGGPKAQPQHF.

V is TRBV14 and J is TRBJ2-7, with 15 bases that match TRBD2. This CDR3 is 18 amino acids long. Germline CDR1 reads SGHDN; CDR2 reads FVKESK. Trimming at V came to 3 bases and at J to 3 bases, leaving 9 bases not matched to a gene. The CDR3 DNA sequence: TGTGCCAGCAGCCAGAGTGGGACTAGCGGGGGGCCGGGCTACGAGCAGTACTTC. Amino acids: CASSQSGTSGGPGYEQYF.

The CDR3 loop is CASSFYAIRSTDTQYF. CDR3 bases: TGTGCCAGCAGTTTTTACGCGATACGTAGCACAGATACGCAGTATTTT. This rearrangement joins TRBV27 to TRBJ2-3; no firm D call. V shed 3 bases and J shed 0 bases, with 13 bases lying between them. CDR3 length: 16 residues. The germline CDR1 and CDR2 sequences are MNHEY and SMNVEV (reference sequence).

CDR3 region: CAISESNSGRSYNEQFF. Here the CDR3 DNA reads TGTGCCATCAGTGAGTCTAATAGCGGGAGGTCCTACAATGAGCAGTTCTTC. The V and J genes are TRBV10-3 and TRBJ2-1, with 10 bases identical to TRBD2. Germline V gives CDR1 ENHRY, CDR2 SYGVKD. The CDR3 sequence is 17 residues long. The ends lost 0 bases at V and 1 base at J; junction bases unmatched: 3.

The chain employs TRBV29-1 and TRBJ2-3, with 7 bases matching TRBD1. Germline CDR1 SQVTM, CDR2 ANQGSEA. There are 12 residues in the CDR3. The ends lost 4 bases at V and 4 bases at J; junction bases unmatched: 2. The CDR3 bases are TGCAGCGTTGGACAGGGCGCAGATACGCAGTATTTT. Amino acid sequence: CSVGQGADTQYF.

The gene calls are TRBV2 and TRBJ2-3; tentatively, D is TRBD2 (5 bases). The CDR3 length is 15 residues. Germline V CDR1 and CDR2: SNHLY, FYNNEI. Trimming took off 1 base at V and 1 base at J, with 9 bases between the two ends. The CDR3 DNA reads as TGTGCCAGCAGTGAAGGTCGGGGAGGCACAGATACGCAGTATTTT. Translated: CASSEGRGGTDTQYF. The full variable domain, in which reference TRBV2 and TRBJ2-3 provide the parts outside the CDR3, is EPEVTQTPSHQVTQMGQEVILRCVPISNHLYFYWYRQILGQKVEFLVSFYNNEISEKSEIFDDQFSVERPDGSNFTLKIRSTKLEDSAMYFCASSEGRGGTDTQYFGPGTRLTVL.

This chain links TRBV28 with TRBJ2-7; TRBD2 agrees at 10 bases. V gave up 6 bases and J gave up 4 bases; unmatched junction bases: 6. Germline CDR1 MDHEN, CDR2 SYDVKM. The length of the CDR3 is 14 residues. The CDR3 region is CASSNSGRTYEQYF. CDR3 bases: TGTGCCAGCAGCAATAGCGGGAGGACGTACGAGCAGTACTTC.

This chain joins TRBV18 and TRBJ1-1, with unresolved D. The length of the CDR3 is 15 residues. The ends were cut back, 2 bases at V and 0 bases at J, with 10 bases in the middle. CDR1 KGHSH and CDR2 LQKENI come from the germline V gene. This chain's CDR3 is CASSPSEAMNTEAFF. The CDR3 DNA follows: TGTGCCAGCTCACCAAGTGAGGCCATGAACACTGAAGCTTTCTTT.

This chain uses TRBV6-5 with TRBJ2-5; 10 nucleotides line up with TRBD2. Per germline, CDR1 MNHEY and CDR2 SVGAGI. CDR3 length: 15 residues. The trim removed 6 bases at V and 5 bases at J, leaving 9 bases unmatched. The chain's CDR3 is CASRSSGGAWETQYF. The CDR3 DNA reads TGTGCCAGCAGGTCAAGCGGGGGGGCCTGGGAGACCCAGTACTTC.

DNA of the CDR3: TGTGCCATCGGGCAGGGCAACACTGAAGCTTTCTTT. Translating gives CAIGQGNTEAFF. This sequence joins TRBV10-3 and TRBJ1-1; D perhaps matches TRBD1 (5 bases). The CDR3 contains 12 residues. Germline lookup yields CDR1 ENHRY and CDR2 SYGVKD. Trimming cost V 8 bases and J 2 bases, with 9 bases left between them.

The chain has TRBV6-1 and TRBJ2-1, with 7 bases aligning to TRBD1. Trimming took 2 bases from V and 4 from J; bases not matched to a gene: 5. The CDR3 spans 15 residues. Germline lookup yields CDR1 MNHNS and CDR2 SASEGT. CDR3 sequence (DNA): TGTGCCAGCAGTGAATTAAGGGGGCATTACAATGAGCAGTTCTTC. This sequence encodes CASSELRGHYNEQFF.

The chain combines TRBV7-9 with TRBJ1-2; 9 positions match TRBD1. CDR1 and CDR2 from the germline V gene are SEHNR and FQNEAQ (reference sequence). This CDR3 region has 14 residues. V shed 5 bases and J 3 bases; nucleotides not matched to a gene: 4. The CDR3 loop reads CASSKDRGDYGYTF. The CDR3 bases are TGTGCCAGCAGCAAGGACAGGGGAGACTATGGCTACACCTTC.

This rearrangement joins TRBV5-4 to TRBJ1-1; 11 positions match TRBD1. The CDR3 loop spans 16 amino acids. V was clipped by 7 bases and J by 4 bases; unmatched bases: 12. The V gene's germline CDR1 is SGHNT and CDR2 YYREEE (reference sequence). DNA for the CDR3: TGTGCCAGCTCGAGTGGACAGGGGGCGCTGGGCACTGAAGCTTTCTTT. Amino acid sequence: CASSSGQGALGTEAFF.

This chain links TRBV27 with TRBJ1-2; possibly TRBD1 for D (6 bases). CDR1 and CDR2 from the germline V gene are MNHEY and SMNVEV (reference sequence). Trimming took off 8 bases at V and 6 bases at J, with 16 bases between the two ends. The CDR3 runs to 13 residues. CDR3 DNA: TGTGCCAGCCGAATGCGACAGGCGAATGGCTACACCTTC. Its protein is CASRMRQANGYTF.

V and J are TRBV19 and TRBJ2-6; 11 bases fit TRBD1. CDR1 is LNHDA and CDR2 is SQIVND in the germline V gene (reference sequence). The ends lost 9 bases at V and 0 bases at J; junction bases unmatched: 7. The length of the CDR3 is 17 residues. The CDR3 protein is CASWDRGLSSGANVLTF. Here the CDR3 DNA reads TGTGCCAGCTGGGACAGGGGGTTGAGCTCTGGGGCCAACGTCCTGACTTTC. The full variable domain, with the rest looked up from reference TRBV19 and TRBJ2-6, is DGGITQSPKYLFRKEGQNVTLSCEQNLNHDAMYWYRQDPGQGLRLIYYSQIVNDFQKGDIAEGYSVSREKKESFPLTVTSAQKNPTAFYLCASWDRGLSSGANVLTFGAGSRLTVL.

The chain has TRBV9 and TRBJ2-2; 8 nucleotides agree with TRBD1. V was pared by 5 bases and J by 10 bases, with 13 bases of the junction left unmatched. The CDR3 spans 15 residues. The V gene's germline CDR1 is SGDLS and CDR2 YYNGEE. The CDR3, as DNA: TGTGCCAGCAGTGAAGGACAGGGAGTTTATGAGGAGCTGTTTTTT. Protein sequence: CASSEGQGVYEELFF.

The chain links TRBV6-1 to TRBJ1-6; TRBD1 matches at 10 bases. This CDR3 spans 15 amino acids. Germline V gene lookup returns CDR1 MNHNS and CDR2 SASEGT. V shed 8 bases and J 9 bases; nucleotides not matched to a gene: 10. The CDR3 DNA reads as TGTGCCAGCGCTATGACCGACAGGGGGCGTTCACCCCTCCACTTT. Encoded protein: CASAMTDRGRSPLHF.

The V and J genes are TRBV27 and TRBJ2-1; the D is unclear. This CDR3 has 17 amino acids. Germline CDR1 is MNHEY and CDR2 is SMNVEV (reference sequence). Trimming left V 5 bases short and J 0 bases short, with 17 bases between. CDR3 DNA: TGTGCCAGCAGTCCCTTACAACTGCGGAGCTCCTACAATGAGCAGTTCTTC. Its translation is CASSPLQLRSSYNEQFF.

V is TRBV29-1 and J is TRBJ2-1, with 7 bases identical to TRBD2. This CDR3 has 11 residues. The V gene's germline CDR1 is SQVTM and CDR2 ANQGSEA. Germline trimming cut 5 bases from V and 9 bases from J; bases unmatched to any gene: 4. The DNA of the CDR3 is TGCAGCGTTCGACTAGCCAGTGAGCAGTTCTTC. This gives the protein CSVRLASEQFF.

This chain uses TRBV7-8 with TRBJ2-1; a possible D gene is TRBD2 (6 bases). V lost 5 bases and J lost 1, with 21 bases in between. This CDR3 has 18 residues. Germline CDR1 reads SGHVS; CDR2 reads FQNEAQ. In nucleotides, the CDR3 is TGTGCCAGCAGCCCGCAAAGGTGGACTATCCTATCCTACAATGAGCAGTTCTTC. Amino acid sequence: CASSPQRWTILSYNEQFF. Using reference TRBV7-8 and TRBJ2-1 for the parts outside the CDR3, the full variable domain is GAGVSQSPRYKVAKRGQDVALRCDPISGHVSLFWYQQALGQGPEFLTYFQNEAQLDKSGLPSDRFFAERPEGSVSTLKIQRTQQEDSAVYLCASSPQRWTILSYNEQFFGPGTRLTVL.

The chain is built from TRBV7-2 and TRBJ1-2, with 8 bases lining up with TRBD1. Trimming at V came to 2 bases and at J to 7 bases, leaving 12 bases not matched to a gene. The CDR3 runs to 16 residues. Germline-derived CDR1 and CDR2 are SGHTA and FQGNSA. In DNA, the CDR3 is TGTGCCAGCAGCTTAACCGGACAGGGTACTTATGGTGGCTACACCTTC. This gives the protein CASSLTGQGTYGGYTF.

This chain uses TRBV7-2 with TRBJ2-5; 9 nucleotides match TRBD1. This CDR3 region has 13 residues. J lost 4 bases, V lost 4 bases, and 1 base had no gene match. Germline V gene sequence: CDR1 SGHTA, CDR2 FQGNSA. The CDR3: CASSWGQGETQYF. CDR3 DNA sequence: TGTGCCAGCAGCTGGGGACAGGGAGAGACCCAGTACTTC.

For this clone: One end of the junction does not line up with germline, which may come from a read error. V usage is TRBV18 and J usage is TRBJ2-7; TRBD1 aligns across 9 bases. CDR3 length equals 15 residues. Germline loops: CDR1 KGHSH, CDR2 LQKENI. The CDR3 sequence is CASSAPGQGLYEQYF. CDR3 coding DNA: TGTGCCAGCTCAGCACCGGGACAGGGACTCTACGAGCAGTACTTC.

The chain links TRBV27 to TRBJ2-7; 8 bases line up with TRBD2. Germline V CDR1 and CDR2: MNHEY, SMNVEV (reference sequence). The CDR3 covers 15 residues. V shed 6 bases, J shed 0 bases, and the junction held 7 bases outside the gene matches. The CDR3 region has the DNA TGTGCCAGCAGGGACCGAGCGGGGGTCTCCTACGAGCAGTACTTC. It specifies CASRDRAGVSYEQYF.

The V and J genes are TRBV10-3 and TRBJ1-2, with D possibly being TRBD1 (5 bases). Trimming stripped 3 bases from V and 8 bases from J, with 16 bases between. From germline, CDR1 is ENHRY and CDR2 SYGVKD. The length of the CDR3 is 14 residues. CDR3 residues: CAISEGTSGGGYTF. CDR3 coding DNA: TGTGCCATCAGTGAAGGGACCTCCGGGGGGGGCTACACCTTC.

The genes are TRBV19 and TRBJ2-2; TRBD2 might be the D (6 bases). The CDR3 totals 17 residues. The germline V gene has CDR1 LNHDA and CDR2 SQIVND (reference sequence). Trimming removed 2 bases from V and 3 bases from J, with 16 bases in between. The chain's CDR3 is CASSILPPGGHTGELFF. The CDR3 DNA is TGTGCCAGTAGTATACTCCCCCCCGGGGGACACACCGGGGAGCTGTTTTTT.

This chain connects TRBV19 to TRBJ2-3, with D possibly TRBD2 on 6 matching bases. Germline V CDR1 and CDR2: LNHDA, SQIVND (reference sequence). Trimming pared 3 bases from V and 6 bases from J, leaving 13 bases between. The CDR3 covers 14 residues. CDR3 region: CASSILAASDTQYF. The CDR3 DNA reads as TGTGCCAGTAGTATTTTAGCGGCCTCGGATACGCAGTATTTT.

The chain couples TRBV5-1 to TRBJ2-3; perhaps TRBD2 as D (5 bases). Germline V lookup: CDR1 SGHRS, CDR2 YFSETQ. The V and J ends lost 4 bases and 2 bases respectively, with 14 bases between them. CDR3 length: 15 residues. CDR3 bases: TGCGCCAGCAGCCTCCGAGGGCCTCCCACAGATACGCAGTATTTT. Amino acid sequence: CASSLRGPPTDTQYF. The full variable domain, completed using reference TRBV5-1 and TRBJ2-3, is KAGVTQTPRYLIKTRGQQVTLSCSPISGHRSVSWYQQTPGQGLQFLFEYFSETQRNKGNFPGRFSGRQFSNSRSEMNVSTLELGDSALYLCASSLRGPPTDTQYFGPGTRLTVL.

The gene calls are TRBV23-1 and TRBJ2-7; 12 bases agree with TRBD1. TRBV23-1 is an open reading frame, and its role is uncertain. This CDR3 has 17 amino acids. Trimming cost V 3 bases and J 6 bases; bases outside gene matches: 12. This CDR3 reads CASSHGSHRDRGREQYF. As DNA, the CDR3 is TGCGCCAGCAGTCACGGATCTCACCGGGACAGGGGGCGCGAGCAGTACTTC.

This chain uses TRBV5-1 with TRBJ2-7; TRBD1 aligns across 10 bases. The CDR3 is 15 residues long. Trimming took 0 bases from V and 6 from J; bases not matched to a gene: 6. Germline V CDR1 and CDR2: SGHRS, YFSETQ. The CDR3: CASSLEGTGVREQYF. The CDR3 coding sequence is TGCGCCAGCAGCTTGGAGGGGACAGGGGTGCGCGAGCAGTACTTC.

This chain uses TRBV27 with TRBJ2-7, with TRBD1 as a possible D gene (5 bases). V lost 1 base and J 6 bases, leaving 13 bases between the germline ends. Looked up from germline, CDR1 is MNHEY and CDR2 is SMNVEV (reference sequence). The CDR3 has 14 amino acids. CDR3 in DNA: TGTGCCAGCAGTTTATATCCAGGGCTTTCCGAGCAGTACTTC. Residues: CASSLYPGLSEQYF.

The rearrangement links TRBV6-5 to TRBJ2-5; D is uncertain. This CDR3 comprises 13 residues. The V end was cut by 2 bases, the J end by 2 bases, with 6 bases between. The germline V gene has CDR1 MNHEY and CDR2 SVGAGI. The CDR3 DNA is TGTGCCAGCAGTTACGGGCTACAAGAGACCCAGTACTTC. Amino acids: CASSYGLQETQYF.